Detailed here is one TCR beta chain. Germline and junction disagree at one end, which may indicate a read error. TCRdb reanalysed the reads using MiXCR and keeps one entry per CDR3 protein. The table has just under 8,500 distinct CDR3 sequences, 17% seen once; the top ten hold about 4.5%. This record belongs to a study of liver allograft versus peripheral blood T cells. Across the study: A comparison was made between T cell receptor repertoires in transplanted livers and those in recipients' peripheral blood.

Germline loops: CDR1 DFQATT, CDR2 SNEGSKA (reference sequence). The CDR3 sequence is 13 residues long. This receptor was identified in a human patient who had a liver transplant. Some T cells here may be from the graft donor. This chain joins TRBV20-1 and TRBJ2-7; no definite D call. CDR3 nucleotides: TGCAGAGCTAGTTGGGGAATGACCTACGAGCAGTACTTC. This translates into CRASWGMTYEQYF.